The entry below describes one T cell receptor beta chain. Its target is not known. The authors reverse transcribed all of the isolated RNA, so sequencing captured expressed TCRB transcripts. Profiling relied on immunoSEQ multiplex PCR, and the TCRdb table lists in-frame clones only, not all of them. The sample has about 160,000 clones; 7% to 9% are singletons. The data originate from a study of beta chain features in type 1 diabetes. Study-level findings and limits: Shortening of TCRB CDR3s, moderate but significant, appeared in all four CD4+ subsets of Type 1 diabetes patients. Any role of HLA type in TCRB rearrangement remained unresolved here. Naive, central memory and Treg TCRB repertoires appeared more alike in patients than in healthy donors.

CDR3 length equals 18 residues. Germline CDR1 reads SGDLS; CDR2 reads YYNGEE. The V gene lost 4 bases and the J gene lost 4 bases, with 24 bases spanning the gap. V and J are TRBV9 and TRBJ2-1, with D perhaps TRBD2 (5 bases). This clonotype was sampled from a man in his late teens or twenties with type 1 diabetes. The material sequenced was central memory CD4+ T cells from blood. The CDR3 nucleotides are TGTGCCAGCAGCCCCGTCGGAAGTGCGCAGCGGCCGTACAATGAGCAGTTCTTC. This sequence encodes CASSPVGSAQRPYNEQFF.